This T cell receptor (beta chain) was sequenced for a study of Ad26.COV2.S vaccination and SARS-CoV-2 variants. Study-level results: TCR breadth and depth estimates may have understated total T cell responses. Vaccine recipients showed a spike-specific TCR breadth that was higher than in placebo recipients.

Regarding this clone: The antigen is unknown.

Treatment of the sample: around 19 received Ad26.COV2.S at low or high dose, single or two shots; 5 received placebo; per-sample allocation not given. All samples were drawn on day 63, counting from the first vaccine or placebo injection. Adults aged 18-55 years in Boston included the donor. Sequenced by immunoSEQ multiplex PCR; TCRdb stores in-frame clones only, minus some. The data show around 240,000 clones, roughly 88% seen once. Germline V gene sequence: CDR1 MNHNS, CDR2 SASEGT. The CDR3 extends over 17 amino acids. Trimming stripped 2 bases from V and 7 bases from J, with 18 bases between. J is TRBJ1-6 and V is TRBV6-1; possible D gene TRBD1, 5 bases. The sequencing here drew on peripheral blood, taken in a trial of Ad26.COV2.S vaccine versus placebo. The TCR originated in a person aged 18-65 years who received the Ad26.COV2.S COVID-19 vaccine or a placebo. The CDR3 bases are TGTGCCAGCAGTGAACAGGGAACATCGGGGCCCAATTCACCCCTCCACTTT. Translated, it gives CASSEQGTSGPNSPLHF.